Each of the 12 T cell receptor beta chains below was sequenced from the same sample in a study of T cells in Graves' hyperthyroidism and ophthalmopathy. Amplification of TCR beta CDR3 regions was performed using RNA transcripts as template. HTBI primers were the set used in a first-round RT-PCR of the TCR CDR3. TCRdb processed the multiplex PCR reads anew with MiXCR; each CDR3 protein has one entry. The table lists about 600,000 distinct CDR3 sequences, roughly 15% of them singletons. Material for sequencing was blood. The origin of the receptors is a woman aged 40 to 55 with Graves' ophthalmopathy.

The table lists this clonotype with a few counts. V usage is TRBV3-1 and J usage is TRBJ2-1; perhaps TRBD1 as D (5 bases). The CDR3 runs 17 residues. Germline V CDR1 and CDR2: LGHDT, YNNKEL (reference sequence). The germline V and J ends were trimmed by 1 base and 4 bases, with 17 bases remaining between them. The DNA of the CDR3 is TGTGCCAGCAGCCAAGGAATGAGGCTAGGACATTACAATGAGCAGTTCTTC. Protein: CASSQGMRLGHYNEQFF.

This clonotype was detected only a few times. The rearrangement uses TRBV5-1 and TRBJ2-2; 8 positions agree with TRBD1. This CDR3 is built from 16 residues. CDR1 SGHRS and CDR2 YFSETQ come from the germline V gene. V dropped 7 bases and J dropped 2; count of bases not matched to a gene: 10. The CDR3 region is CASGLRTGINTGELFF. The CDR3, as DNA: TGCGCCAGCGGACTACGGACAGGGATTAACACCGGGGAGCTGTTTTTT.

The sample holds a few counts of this clonotype. V is TRBV5-6 and J is TRBJ1-1; 7 positions agree with TRBD1. Germline V lookup: CDR1 SGHDT, CDR2 YYEEEE. Losses at the gene ends were 4 bases for V and 5 bases for J; bases not matched to a gene: 8. This CDR3 comprises 14 residues. The CDR3 loop reads CASSPIQGWTEAFF. The CDR3 DNA is TGTGCCAGCAGCCCAATACAGGGGTGGACTGAAGCTTTCTTT. Supplemented by reference TRBV5-6 and TRBJ1-1, the full variable domain reads DAGVTQSPTHLIKTRGQQVTLRCSPKSGHDTVSWYQQALGQGPQFIFQYYEEEERQRGNFPDRFSGHQFPNYSSELNVNALLLGDSALYLCASSPIQGWTEAFFGQGTRLTVV.

The chain combines TRBV7-9 with TRBJ2-7; 8 nucleotides match TRBD2. CDR3 length equals 14 residues. Per germline, CDR1 SEHNR and CDR2 FQNEAQ (reference sequence). V shed 11 bases, J shed 7 bases, and the junction held 16 bases outside the gene matches. CDR3 nucleotides: TGTGCCGGTGGAGGGTCAGCGGGAGCCGGGGAGCAGTACTTC. The encoded protein is CAGGGSAGAGEQYF.

This clonotype was detected ten times or more. The CDR3 region has the DNA TGTGCCAGCAGTGAAAGTAGCGTTTACAATGAGCAGTTCTTC. Translating it yields CASSESSVYNEQFF. This sequence joins TRBV2 and TRBJ2-1; D may be TRBD2 (5 bases). Germline CDR1 SNHLY, CDR2 FYNNEI. V lost 2 bases and J 4 bases, leaving 9 bases between the germline ends. This CDR3 comprises 14 residues.

This clonotype was counted many times. The V call is TRBV7-2, the J call TRBJ1-1; TRBD1 is a possible D gene (5 bases). The germline V and J ends were trimmed by 4 bases and 3 bases, with 9 bases remaining between them. This CDR3 contains 13 residues. Germline CDR1 reads SGHTA; CDR2 reads FQGNSA. This CDR3 is CASSSHRYTEAFF. As DNA, the CDR3 is TGTGCCAGCAGCTCCCACAGGTACACTGAAGCTTTCTTT.

This clonotype was seen at least ten times. DNA of the CDR3: TGTGCCTGGGGGACAGGGGACTATAATTCACCCCTCCACTTT. Translation: CAWGTGDYNSPLHF. The chain uses TRBV30 and TRBJ1-6; 10 bases agree with TRBD1. Germline V gene data show CDR1 as GTSNPN and CDR2 as SVGIG (reference sequence). The CDR3 is 14 residues long. Losses at the gene ends were 5 bases for V and 3 bases for J; bases not matched to a gene: 1.

This clonotype has just a few counts. V and J are TRBV4-2 and TRBJ2-7; 12 bases match TRBD2. The CDR3 has 16 amino acids. CDR1 and CDR2 (germline): LGHNA, YNFKEQ. J lost 6 bases, V lost 0 bases, and 6 bases had no gene match. The CDR3 protein is CASSQDTSGRSGEQYF. The CDR3 DNA reads as TGTGCCAGCAGCCAAGATACTAGCGGGAGGTCTGGCGAGCAGTACTTC.

In the case of this clonotype: A read error may explain this, as a much larger clone is one base away. The chain is built from TRBV30 and TRBJ2-1, with D tentatively TRBD2 (5 bases). Looked up from germline, CDR1 is GTSNPN and CDR2 is SVGIG (reference sequence). V lost 5 bases and J lost 4, with 18 bases in between. The CDR3 is 15 amino acids. CDR3 sequence: CAWVDPRAAYNEQFF. The CDR3 bases are TGTGCCTGGGTCGACCCGCGGGCAGCGTACAATGAGCAGTTCTTC.

This clonotype has more than one count but fewer than ten. V usage is TRBV5-1 and J usage is TRBJ2-4; D is ambiguous. This CDR3 contains 14 residues. Trimming left V 0 bases short and J 8 bases short, with 12 bases between. Per germline, CDR1 SGHRS and CDR2 YFSETQ. Here the CDR3 DNA reads TGCGCCAGCAGCTTGGGGTCCCCCAATTACATTCAGTACTTC. Protein: CASSLGSPNYIQYF.

As to this clonotype: One junction end disagrees with the germline gene, perhaps due to a read error. This chain joins TRBV5-1 and TRBJ1-6, with TRBD1 matching 8 bases. The CDR3 has 15 amino acids. Per the germline V gene, CDR1 is SGHRS and CDR2 is YFSETQ. DNA of the CDR3: TGTGCCAGCAGTTACTGGACAGGGTATCCTTCACCCCTCCACTTT. Protein: CASSYWTGYPSPLHF.

The chain carries TRBV5-6 and TRBJ1-4; D call uncertain. This CDR3 is 13 amino acids long. Trimming removed 0 bases from V and 8 bases from J, with 8 bases in between. CDR1 and CDR2 (germline): SGHDT, YYEEEE. In nucleotides, the CDR3 is TGTGCCAGCAGCTTGGATTTCGGCGAAAAACTGTTTTTT. As protein: CASSLDFGEKLFF.